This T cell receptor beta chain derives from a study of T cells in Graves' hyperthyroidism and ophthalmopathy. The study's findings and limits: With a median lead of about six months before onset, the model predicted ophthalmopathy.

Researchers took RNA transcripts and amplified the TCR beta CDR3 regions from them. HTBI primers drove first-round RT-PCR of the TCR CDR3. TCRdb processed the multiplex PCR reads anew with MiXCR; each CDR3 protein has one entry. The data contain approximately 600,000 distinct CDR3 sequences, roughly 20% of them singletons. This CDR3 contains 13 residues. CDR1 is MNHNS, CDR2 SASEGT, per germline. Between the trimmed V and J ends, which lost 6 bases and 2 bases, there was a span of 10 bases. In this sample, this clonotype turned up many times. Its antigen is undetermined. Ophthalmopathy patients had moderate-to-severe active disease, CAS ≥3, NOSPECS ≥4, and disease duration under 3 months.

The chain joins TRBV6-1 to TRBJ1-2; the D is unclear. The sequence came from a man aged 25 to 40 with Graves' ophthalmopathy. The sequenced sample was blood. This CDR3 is CASRLDGNYGYTF. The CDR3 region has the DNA TGTGCCAGCAGGTTGGACGGCAACTATGGCTACACCTTC.